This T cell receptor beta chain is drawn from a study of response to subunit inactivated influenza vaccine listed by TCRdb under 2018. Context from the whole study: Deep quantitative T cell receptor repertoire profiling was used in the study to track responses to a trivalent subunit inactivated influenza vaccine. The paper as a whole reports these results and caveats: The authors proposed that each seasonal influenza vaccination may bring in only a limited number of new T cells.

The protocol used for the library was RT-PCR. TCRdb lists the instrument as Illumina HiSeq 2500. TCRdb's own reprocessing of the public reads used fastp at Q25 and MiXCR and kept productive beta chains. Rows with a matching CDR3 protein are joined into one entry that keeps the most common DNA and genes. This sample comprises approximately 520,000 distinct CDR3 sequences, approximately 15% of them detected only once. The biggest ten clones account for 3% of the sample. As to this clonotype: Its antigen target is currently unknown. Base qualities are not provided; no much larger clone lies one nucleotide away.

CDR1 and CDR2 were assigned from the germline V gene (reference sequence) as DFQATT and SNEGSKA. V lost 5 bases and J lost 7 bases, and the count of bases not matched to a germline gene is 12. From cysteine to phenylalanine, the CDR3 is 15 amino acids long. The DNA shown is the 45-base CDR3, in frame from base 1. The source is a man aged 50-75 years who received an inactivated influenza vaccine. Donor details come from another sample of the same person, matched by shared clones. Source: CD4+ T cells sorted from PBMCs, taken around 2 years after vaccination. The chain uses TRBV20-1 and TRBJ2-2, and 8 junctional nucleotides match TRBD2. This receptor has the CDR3 CSAPRNGGALGELFF. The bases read TGCAGTGCTCCACGTAACGGGGGGGCCCTCGGGGAGCTGTTTTTT.